This T cell receptor (beta chain) derives from a study of CD8+CD57+ T cells in acquired aplastic anemia. On the study more broadly: Sorting CD4+ and CD8+ cells gave DNA averaging around 3 ug.

Study results and limitations: Researchers report that 25 to 30 CD8+ CDR3 sequences appeared in both patients and controls.

As regards this clonotype: The antigen is not known.

The CDR3 has 13 residues. Between the trimmed V and J ends, which lost 5 bases and 8 bases, there was a span of 15 bases. From germline, CDR1 is WNHNN and CDR2 SYGVQD (reference sequence). The template for TCR beta VDJ and CDR3 sequence profiling was genomic DNA. TCRdb independently ran MiXCR on the reads; one entry per CDR3 protein. The profile shows about 160,000 distinct CDR3 sequences, about 48% of them singletons. The receptor comes from a human donor in good health. This chain joins TRBV10-1 and TRBJ1-2; D possibly corresponds to TRBD1 (5 bases). Sequencing was performed on sorted CD4+, CD8+, or CD8+CD57+ T cells (not recorded which) from PBMCs. CDR3 protein: CASSPSGYGGYTF. The CDR3 nucleotides are TGCGCCAGCAGTCCATCAGGGTATGGAGGCTACACCTTC.